These 29 T cell receptor beta chains were all obtained from the same sample, sequenced in a study of Ad26.COV2.S vaccination and SARS-CoV-2 variants. TCRdb's copy holds only in-frame clones and misses some; the assay was immunoSEQ multiplex PCR. The table includes around 300,000 clones, roughly 88% detected once. Treatment indicated: roughly 20 received Ad26.COV2.S at low or high dose, single or two shots; 5 received placebo; per-sample allocation not given. Sampling was performed 63 days after the first vaccine or placebo injection. The input for sequencing was peripheral blood, taken in a trial of Ad26.COV2.S vaccine versus placebo. These TCRs come from a person between 18 and 59 years old who received the Ad26.COV2.S COVID-19 vaccine or a placebo.

The chain carries TRBV19 and TRBJ1-1; 7 bases map to TRBD1. J gave up 3 bases and V 5 bases, and 9 bases lay outside the gene matches. CDR1 is LNHDA, CDR2 SQIVND, per germline (reference sequence). CDR3 size: 15 residues. Here the CDR3 reads CASSSLKGADTEAFF. CDR3 DNA sequence: TGTGCCAGTAGTTCCCTGAAGGGGGCGGACACTGAAGCTTTCTTT.

The chain recombines TRBV11-2 with TRBJ2-3, with D hard to call. Germline CDR1 is SGHAT and CDR2 is FQNNGV. V shed 4 bases and J shed 1 base, with 21 bases lying between them. The CDR3 is 18 amino acids. The CDR3 coding sequence is TGTGCCAGCAGCTCGAACCTAATTAAGATGGGCGGCACAGATACGCAGTATTTT. Residues: CASSSNLIKMGGTDTQYF.

This sequence joins TRBV30 and TRBJ2-5, with D perhaps matching TRBD1 or TRBD2 (5 bases each). V was trimmed by 5 bases and J by 14 bases, leaving 21 bases between them. The CDR3 is made up of 12 amino acids. Germline CDR1 GTSNPN, CDR2 SVGIG (reference sequence). DNA of the CDR3: TGTGCCTGGCGAAGAGGGGAGCCTATAAGTTACTTC. Its protein is CAWRRGEPISYF.

V gene TRBV7-8 combines with J gene TRBJ2-7, with D unresolved. The CDR3 runs to 14 residues. Trimming left V 3 bases short and J 5 bases short, with 14 bases between. In germline, CDR1 is SGHVS, CDR2 FQNEAQ. The CDR3: CASSFPDLGDEQYV. The CDR3, as DNA: TGTGCCAGCAGCTTCCCCGACCTTGGGGACGAGCAGTACGTC.

The chain links TRBV7-8 to TRBJ2-7; 8 nucleotides align to TRBD2. Germline V gene sequence: CDR1 SGHVS, CDR2 FQNEAQ. Trimming took 5 bases from V and 3 from J; bases not matched to a gene: 3. The CDR3 length is 13 residues. CDR3 in amino acids: CASSRLANYEQYV. CDR3 sequence (DNA): TGTGCCAGCAGCCGACTAGCGAACTACGAGCAGTACGTC.

By its share, this clone is medium-sized. The rearrangement joins TRBV5-8 to TRBJ1-1; unclear D gene. The V end lost 1 base, the J end lost 6 bases, and 16 bases lay between the germline ends. The CDR3 loop spans 15 amino acids. Germline CDR1 is SGHTS and CDR2 is YDEGEE. CDR3 protein: CASSLNGNSNSEAFF. In nucleotides, the CDR3 is TGTGCCAGCAGCTTGAACGGAAACAGTAACTCTGAAGCTTTCTTT.

J is TRBJ1-2 and V is TRBV28; 8 bases map to TRBD1. Germline CDR1 reads MDHEN; CDR2 reads SYDVKM. With V trimmed by 4 bases and J by 5 bases, 3 bases remained unmatched. This CDR3 is built from 13 residues. CDR3: CASSWDRYYGYTF. The CDR3 region has the DNA TGTGCCAGCAGTTGGGACAGGTATTATGGCTACACCTTC.

This clone was observed at least ten times. This chain connects TRBV30 to TRBJ2-1, with TRBD2 identical over 9 bases. The CDR3 is 19 residues long. With V trimmed by 0 bases and J by 3 bases, 15 bases remained unmatched. Germline assignment: CDR1 GTSNPN and CDR2 SVGIG (reference sequence). In DNA, the CDR3 is TGTGCCTGGAGTGTACGATTGACTAGCGGAGGGGCGAGCTACAATGAGCAGTTCTTC. This sequence encodes CAWSVRLTSGGASYNEQFF. Together with reference TRBV30 and TRBJ2-1, the CDR3 gives the full variable domain: SQTIHQWPATLVQPVGSPLSLECTVEGTSNPNLYWYRQAAGRGLQLLFYSVGIGQISSEVPQNLSASRPQDRQFILSSKKLLLSDSGFYLCAWSVRLTSGGASYNEQFFGPGTRLTVL.

The V and J genes are TRBV19 and TRBJ2-3; tentatively, D is TRBD1 (5 bases). V lost 7 bases, J lost 2 bases, and 25 bases lay in between. From germline, CDR1 is LNHDA and CDR2 SQIVND (reference sequence). The CDR3 has 18 amino acids. CDR3 nucleotide sequence: TGTGCCAGTACGGTATGGGGCGTTGGAAGACCCTCCACAGATACGCAGTATTTT. Its translation: CASTVWGVGRPSTDTQYF.

V usage is TRBV2 and J usage is TRBJ1-5; D may be TRBD1 (5 bases). The CDR3 consists of 15 residues. With 5 bases removed from V and 4 bases from J, the gap between germline ends came to 15 bases. Germline V CDR1 and CDR2: SNHLY, FYNNEI. This chain's CDR3 is CASSQQGFGNQPQHF. The CDR3 region has the DNA TGTGCCAGCAGTCAGCAGGGATTCGGGAATCAGCCCCAGCATTTT.

The chain carries TRBV14 and TRBJ1-2; D remains unclear. V lost 6 bases to trimming and J lost 4 bases, with 9 bases between them. CDR1 and CDR2 from the germline V gene are SGHDN and FVKESK. This CDR3 spans 12 amino acids. The CDR3 region has the DNA TGTGCCAGCAGTCGGACGGCCTATGGCTACACCTTC. Translating it yields CASSRTAYGYTF.

This chain uses TRBV19 with TRBJ2-2; D gene uncertain. CDR3 length: 14 amino acids. Trimming removed 9 bases at V and 2 bases at J, with 13 bases between. Germline V gene data show CDR1 as LNHDA and CDR2 as SQIVND (reference sequence). Here the CDR3 reads CASSVQINTGELFF. The CDR3 DNA is TGTGCCAGCTCCGTCCAGATCAACACCGGGGAGCTGTTTTTT. The full variable domain, rest sourced from reference TRBV19 and TRBJ2-2, is DGGITQSPKYLFRKEGQNVTLSCEQNLNHDAMYWYRQDPGQGLRLIYYSQIVNDFQKGDIAEGYSVSREKKESFPLTVTSAQKNPTAFYLCASSVQINTGELFFGEGSRLTVL.

V usage is TRBV10-3 and J usage is TRBJ2-7, with D maybe TRBD1 (6 bases). The CDR3 is 18 amino acids. Trimming removed 3 bases at V and 3 bases at J, with 24 bases between. The germline gives CDR1 ENHRY, CDR2 SYGVKD. The CDR3 loop reads CAISEAPTQGPTLYEQYF. The CDR3 DNA reads as TGTGCCATCAGTGAAGCCCCCACACAGGGACCAACTCTCTACGAGCAGTACTTC.

The DNA for the CDR3 is TGTGCCACGAGGCCGAGGGGGACACACACTGAAGCTTTCTTT. As protein: CATRPRGTHTEAFF. The chain carries TRBV19 and TRBJ1-1; TRBD1 might be the D (6 bases). The V gene lost 10 bases and the J gene lost 3 bases, with 18 bases spanning the gap. The CDR3 totals 14 residues. The germline gives CDR1 LNHDA, CDR2 SQIVND (reference sequence).

The rearrangement joins TRBV7-3 to TRBJ2-1; 7 nucleotides line up with TRBD2. CDR3 length equals 17 residues. In germline, CDR1 is SGHTA, CDR2 FQGTGA. The junction had 12 bases not matched to a gene; V was cut back by 5 bases and J by 2 bases. Here the CDR3 DNA reads TGTGCCAGCAGCCTCGACTTAGCGGGTATTCCCTACAATGAGCAGTTCTTC. Its translation is CASSLDLAGIPYNEQFF.

The V gene is TRBV4-1, the J gene TRBJ1-1, with unresolved D. Trimming pared 5 bases from V and 6 bases from J, leaving 22 bases between. Per the germline V gene, CDR1 is MGHRA and CDR2 is YSYEKL. The CDR3 length is 16 residues. CDR3 protein: CASSMRLALSLAEAFF. CDR3 bases: TGCGCCAGCAGCATGCGGCTAGCATTAAGTTTGGCTGAAGCTTTCTTT.

This sequence joins TRBV29-1 and TRBJ1-2; maybe TRBD1 (6 bases). The CDR3 is 15 amino acids. Per the germline V gene, CDR1 is SQVTM and CDR2 is ANQGSEA. Trimming removed 6 bases from V and 2 bases from J, with 19 bases in between. The CDR3 here is CSVQRGGNWNYGYTF. CDR3 nucleotide sequence: TGCAGCGTCCAACGAGGGGGGAATTGGAACTATGGCTACACCTTC.

V is TRBV6-1 and J is TRBJ1-3; D is unresolved. Germline V gene lookup returns CDR1 MNHNS and CDR2 SASEGT. The CDR3 runs to 18 residues. V was pared by 1 base and J by 2 bases, with 18 bases between. The CDR3 is CASSEGRFETLTGNTIYF. The CDR3 coding sequence is TGTGCCAGCAGTGAAGGAAGGTTTGAGACCCTTACTGGAAACACCATATATTTT.

This clone was detected a few times. This sequence joins TRBV7-2 and TRBJ1-2; D gene unclear. This CDR3 comprises 14 residues. CDR1 is SGHTA, CDR2 FQGNSA, per germline. V was clipped by 2 bases and J by 6 bases, with 13 bases between them. CDR3 bases: TGTGCCAGCAGCTTAAACGGGCAGCCGGATGGCTACACCTTC. It codes for CASSLNGQPDGYTF.

This chain links TRBV9 with TRBJ2-7; D remains unclear. V lost 0 bases and J lost 0, with 10 bases in between. The length of the CDR3 is 15 residues. The V gene's germline CDR1 is SGDLS and CDR2 YYNGEE. As DNA, the CDR3 is TGTGCCAGCAGCGTAGCTGAGTCTGTCTCCTACGAGCAGTACTTC. This encodes CASSVAESVSYEQYF.

DNA of the CDR3: TGTGCCAGCAGGCGGGTTCAGGGAGGGGGTTACTATGGCTACACCTTC. Its protein is CASRRVQGGGYYGYTF. J is TRBJ1-2 and V is TRBV2; TRBD1 is a possible D gene (6 bases). Germline CDR1 and CDR2: SNHLY and FYNNEI. The CDR3 has 16 residues. V gave up 6 bases and J gave up 3 bases, with 20 bases separating them.

The chain uses TRBV20-1 and TRBJ2-7, with unresolved D. The CDR3 spans 13 residues. Trimming took 3 bases from V and 2 from J, leaving 11 bases between them. CDR1 DFQATT and CDR2 SNEGSKA come from the germline V gene (reference sequence). CDR3 loop: CSASLVAPYEQYF. The DNA for the CDR3 is TGCAGTGCTAGTCTTGTGGCTCCCTACGAGCAGTACTTC.

This clone was recorded once. The chain is built from TRBV4-1 and TRBJ2-4; 8 bases agree with TRBD2. The CDR3 contains 21 residues. Germline values: CDR1 MGHRA, CDR2 YSYEKL. J lost 0 bases, V lost 4 bases, and 20 bases had no gene match. The CDR3 reads CASSPWTSPLHLPLAKNIQYF. Written as DNA, the CDR3 is TGCGCCAGCAGCCCCTGGACTAGCCCCCTTCACCTCCCACTAGCCAAAAACATTCAGTACTTC.

This rearrangement joins TRBV29-1 to TRBJ2-5; tentative D call: TRBD2 (5 bases). V was trimmed by 1 base and J by 4 bases, leaving 7 bases between them. The CDR3 loop spans 12 amino acids. The germline gives CDR1 SQVTM, CDR2 ANQGSEA. CDR3 nucleotides: TGCAGCGTTGAAGGGCTAGCAGAGACCCAGTACTTC. Its translation is CSVEGLAETQYF.

The chain is built from TRBV18 and TRBJ2-2; maybe TRBD1 (5 bases). Germline V lookup: CDR1 KGHSH, CDR2 LQKENI. There are 16 residues in the CDR3. V dropped 5 bases and J dropped 1 base, with 14 bases sitting between them. CDR3 residues: CASSETVNLNTGELFF. The CDR3 DNA follows: TGTGCCAGCTCAGAGACAGTGAACCTGAACACCGGGGAGCTGTTTTTT. Full variable domain (missing parts from reference TRBV18 and TRBJ2-2): NAGVMQNPRHLVRRRGQEARLRCSPMKGHSHVYWYRQLPEEGLKFMVYLQKENIIDESGMPKERFSAEFPKEGPSILRIQQVVRGDSAAYFCASSETVNLNTGELFFGEGSRLTVL.

This clone showed up just a few times. This rearrangement joins TRBV7-9 to TRBJ2-7; no firm D call. Germline lookup yields CDR1 SEHNR and CDR2 FQNEAQ (reference sequence). V lost 3 bases and J lost 2, with 5 bases in between. The CDR3 sequence is 12 residues long. DNA for the CDR3: TGTGCCAGCAGCTTGGCGACCTACGAGCAGTACTTC. Amino acids: CASSLATYEQYF. The variable domain in full, with the rest retrieved from reference TRBV7-9 and TRBJ2-7, is DTGVSQNPRHKITKRGQNVTFRCDPISEHNRLYWYRQTLGQGPEFLTYFQNEAQLEKSRLLSDRFSAERPKGSFSTLEIQRTEQGDSAMYLCASSLATYEQYFGPGTRLTVT.

The rearrangement links TRBV4-1 to TRBJ2-7, with D tentatively TRBD2 (6 bases). The CDR3 covers 13 residues. Per the germline V gene, CDR1 is MGHRA and CDR2 is YSYEKL. The V and J ends lost 4 bases and 2 bases respectively, with 9 bases between them. This CDR3 reads CASSLGGPYEQYF. CDR3 DNA sequence: TGCGCCAGCAGCCTCGGAGGGCCCTACGAGCAGTACTTC.

This clone occurred a few times. This chain connects TRBV7-9 to TRBJ2-3; perhaps TRBD2 as D (5 bases). CDR3 length equals 15 residues. Trimming stripped 3 bases from V and 0 bases from J, with 10 bases between. Germline CDR1 reads SEHNR; CDR2 reads FQNEAQ (reference sequence). The CDR3 loop is CASSFEGASTDTQYF. CDR3 bases: TGTGCCAGCAGCTTCGAGGGAGCGAGCACAGATACGCAGTATTTT. Supplemented by reference TRBV7-9 and TRBJ2-3, the full variable domain reads DTGVSQNPRHKITKRGQNVTFRCDPISEHNRLYWYRQTLGQGPEFLTYFQNEAQLEKSRLLSDRFSAERPKGSFSTLEIQRTEQGDSAMYLCASSFEGASTDTQYFGPGTRLTVL.

The rearrangement links TRBV12-3 or TRBV12-4 to TRBJ2-1, with D perhaps TRBD2 (5 bases). This CDR3 has 11 residues. Trimming removed 5 bases at V and 9 bases at J, with 8 bases between. CDR3 loop: CASSRGSEQFF. CDR3 bases: TGTGCCAGCAGTCGTGGGAGTGAGCAGTTCTTC.